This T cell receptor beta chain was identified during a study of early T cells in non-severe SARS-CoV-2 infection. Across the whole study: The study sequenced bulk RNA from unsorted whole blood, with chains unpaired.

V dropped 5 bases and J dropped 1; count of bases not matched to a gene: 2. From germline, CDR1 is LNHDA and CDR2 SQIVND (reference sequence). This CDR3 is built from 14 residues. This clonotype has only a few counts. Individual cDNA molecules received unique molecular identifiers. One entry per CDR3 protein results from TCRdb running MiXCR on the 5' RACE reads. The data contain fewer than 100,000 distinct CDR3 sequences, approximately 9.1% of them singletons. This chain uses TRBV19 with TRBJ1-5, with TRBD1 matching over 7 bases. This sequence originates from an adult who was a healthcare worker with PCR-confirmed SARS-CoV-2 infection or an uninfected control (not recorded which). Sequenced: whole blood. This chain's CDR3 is CASSLTGSNQPQHF. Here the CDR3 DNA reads TGTGCCAGTAGTTTGACAGGGAGCAATCAGCCCCAGCATTTT.